Sequencing of this TCR beta chain was carried out in a study of cytomegalovirus exposure and HLA in healthy donors. Primers: 60 Vbeta forward and 13 Jbeta reverse. The repertoire was sequenced with immunoSEQ multiplex PCR; TCRdb's copy has only in-frame clones and lacks some. The table includes under 200,000 clones, around 79% detected once. The length of the CDR3 is 17 residues. Germline V CDR1 and CDR2: KGHSH, LQKENI. V was trimmed by 1 base and J by 2 bases, leaving 17 bases between them. The sequenced sample consisted of PBMCs. The chain links TRBV18 to TRBJ1-1; the D gene is possibly TRBD1 (5 bases). This clonotype was obtained from a woman between 40 and 55 years old in good health and CMV-seropositive. CDR3 protein: CASSPQSREASNTEAFF. The DNA for the CDR3 is TGTGCCAGCTCACCACAGAGCAGGGAGGCTTCTAACACTGAAGCTTTCTTT.